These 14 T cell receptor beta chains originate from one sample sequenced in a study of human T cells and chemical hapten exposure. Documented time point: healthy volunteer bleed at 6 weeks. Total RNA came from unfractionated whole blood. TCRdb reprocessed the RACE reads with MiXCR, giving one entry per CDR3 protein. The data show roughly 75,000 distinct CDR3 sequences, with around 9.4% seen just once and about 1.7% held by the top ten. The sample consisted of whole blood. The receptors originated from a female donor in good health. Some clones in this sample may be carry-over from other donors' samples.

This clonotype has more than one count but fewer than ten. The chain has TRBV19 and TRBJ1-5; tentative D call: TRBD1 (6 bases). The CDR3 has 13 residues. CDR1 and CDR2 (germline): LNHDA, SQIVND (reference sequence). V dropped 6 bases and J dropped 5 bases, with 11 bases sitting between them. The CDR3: CASSPGGDQPQHF. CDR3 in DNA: TGTGCCAGTAGCCCCGGGGGCGATCAGCCCCAGCATTTT. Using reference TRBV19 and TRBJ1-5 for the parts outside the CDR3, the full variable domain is DGGITQSPKYLFRKEGQNVTLSCEQNLNHDAMYWYRQDPGQGLRLIYYSQIVNDFQKGDIAEGYSVSREKKESFPLTVTSAQKNPTAFYLCASSPGGDQPQHFGDGTRLSIL.

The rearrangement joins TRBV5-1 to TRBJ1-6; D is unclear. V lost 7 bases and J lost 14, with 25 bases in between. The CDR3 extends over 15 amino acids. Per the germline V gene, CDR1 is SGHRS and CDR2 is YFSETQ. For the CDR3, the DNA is TGCGCCAGCGCCCCCTGGGCACGGAGGTTTGAGGCCCTCCACTTT. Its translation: CASAPWARRFEALHF.

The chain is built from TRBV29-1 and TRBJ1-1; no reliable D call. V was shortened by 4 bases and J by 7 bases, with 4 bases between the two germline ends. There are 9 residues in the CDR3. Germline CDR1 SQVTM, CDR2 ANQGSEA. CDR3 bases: TGCAGCGTTGGGGATGAAGCTTTCTTT. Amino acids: CSVGDEAFF.

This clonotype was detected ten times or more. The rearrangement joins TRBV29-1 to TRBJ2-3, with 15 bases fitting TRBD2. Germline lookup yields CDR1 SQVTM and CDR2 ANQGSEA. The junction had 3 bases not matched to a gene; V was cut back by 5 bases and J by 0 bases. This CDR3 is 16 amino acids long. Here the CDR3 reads CSVTGLAGGSTDTQYF. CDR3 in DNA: TGCAGCGTTACGGGACTAGCGGGGGGCAGCACAGATACGCAGTATTTT.

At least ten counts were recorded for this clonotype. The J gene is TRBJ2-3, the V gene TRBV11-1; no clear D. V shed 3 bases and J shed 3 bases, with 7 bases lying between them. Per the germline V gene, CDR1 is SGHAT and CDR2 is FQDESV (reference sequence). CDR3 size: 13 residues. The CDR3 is CASSFVRTDTQYF. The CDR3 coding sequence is TGTGCCAGCAGCTTCGTCCGGACAGATACGCAGTATTTT. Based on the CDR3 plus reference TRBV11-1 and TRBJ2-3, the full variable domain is EAEVAQSPRYKITEKSQAVAFWCDPISGHATLYWYRQILGQGPELLVQFQDESVVDDSQLPKDRFSAERLKGVDSTLKIQPAELGDSAMYLCASSFVRTDTQYFGPGTRLTVL.

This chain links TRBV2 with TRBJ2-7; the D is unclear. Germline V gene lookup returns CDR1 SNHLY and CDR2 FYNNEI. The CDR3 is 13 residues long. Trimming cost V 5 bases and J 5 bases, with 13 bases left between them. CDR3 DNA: TGTGCCAGCAGTAGGGAATCGTCCCACGAGCAGTACTTC. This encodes CASSRESSHEQYF.

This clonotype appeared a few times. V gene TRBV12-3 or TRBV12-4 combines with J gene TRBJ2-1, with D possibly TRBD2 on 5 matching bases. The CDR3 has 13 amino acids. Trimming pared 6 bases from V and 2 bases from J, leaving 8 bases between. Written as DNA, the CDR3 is TGTGCCAGCAGCTCGGGGACCTACAATGAGCAGTTCTTC. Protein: CASSSGTYNEQFF.

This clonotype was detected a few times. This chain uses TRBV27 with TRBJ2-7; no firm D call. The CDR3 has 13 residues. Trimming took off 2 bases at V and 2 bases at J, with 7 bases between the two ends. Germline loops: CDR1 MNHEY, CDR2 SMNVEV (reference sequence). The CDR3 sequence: CASSLALTYEQYF. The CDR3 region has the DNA TGTGCCAGCAGTTTAGCACTGACCTACGAGCAGTACTTC.

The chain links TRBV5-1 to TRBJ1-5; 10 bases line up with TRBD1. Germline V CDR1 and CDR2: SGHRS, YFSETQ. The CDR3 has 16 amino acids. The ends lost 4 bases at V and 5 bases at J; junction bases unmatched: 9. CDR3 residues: CASSPGDRGCDQPQHF. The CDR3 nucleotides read TGCGCCAGCAGCCCAGGGGACAGGGGATGTGATCAGCCCCAGCATTTT.

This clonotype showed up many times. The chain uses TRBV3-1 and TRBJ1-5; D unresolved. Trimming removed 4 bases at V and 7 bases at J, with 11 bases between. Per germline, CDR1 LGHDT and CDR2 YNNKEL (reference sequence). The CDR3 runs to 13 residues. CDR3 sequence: CASSPSIQQPQHF. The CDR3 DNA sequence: TGTGCCAGCAGCCCTAGTATACAGCAGCCCCAGCATTTT.

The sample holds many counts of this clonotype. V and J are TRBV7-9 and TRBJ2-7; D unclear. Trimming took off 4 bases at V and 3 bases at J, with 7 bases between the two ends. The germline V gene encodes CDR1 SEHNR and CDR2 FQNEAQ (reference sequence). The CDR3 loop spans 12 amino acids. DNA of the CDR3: TGTGCCAGCAGCTCCCAGAACTACGAGCAGTACTTC. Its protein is CASSSQNYEQYF.

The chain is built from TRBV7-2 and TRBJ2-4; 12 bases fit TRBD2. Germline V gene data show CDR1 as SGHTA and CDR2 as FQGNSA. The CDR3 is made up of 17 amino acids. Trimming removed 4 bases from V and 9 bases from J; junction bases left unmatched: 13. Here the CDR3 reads CASSSTRLAGGLGIQYF. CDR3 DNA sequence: TGTGCCAGCAGCTCAACTCGGCTAGCGGGGGGGCTTGGCATTCAGTACTTC.

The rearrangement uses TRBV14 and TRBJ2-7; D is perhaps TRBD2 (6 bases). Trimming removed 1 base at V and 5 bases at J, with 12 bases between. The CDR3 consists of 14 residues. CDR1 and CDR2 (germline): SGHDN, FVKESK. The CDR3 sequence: CASSQVPGLDEQYF. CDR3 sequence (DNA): TGTGCCAGCAGCCAAGTCCCGGGACTCGACGAGCAGTACTTC.

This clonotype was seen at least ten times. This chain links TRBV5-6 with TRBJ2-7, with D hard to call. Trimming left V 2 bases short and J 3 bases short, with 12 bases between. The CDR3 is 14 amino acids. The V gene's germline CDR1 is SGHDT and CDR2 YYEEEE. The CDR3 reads CASSFGPLFYEQYF. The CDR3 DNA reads TGTGCCAGCAGCTTTGGCCCTCTCTTCTACGAGCAGTACTTC. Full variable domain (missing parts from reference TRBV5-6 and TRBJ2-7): DAGVTQSPTHLIKTRGQQVTLRCSPKSGHDTVSWYQQALGQGPQFIFQYYEEEERQRGNFPDRFSGHQFPNYSSELNVNALLLGDSALYLCASSFGPLFYEQYFGPGTRLTVT.